This T cell receptor (beta chain) was recorded in a study of blood T cell repertoires in COVID-19. Germline V CDR1 and CDR2: LNHDA, SQIVND (reference sequence). The CDR3 runs 15 residues. V shed 4 bases, J shed 7 bases, and the junction held 11 bases outside the gene matches. Profiled with immunoSEQ multiplex PCR; TCRdb holds only in-frame clones, not every one. The repertoire has 300,000 to 450,000 clones, roughly nine tenths of them found once; the top ten carry roughly 1%. Sample: PBMCs or T cells enriched from blood (not recorded which). The J gene is TRBJ1-2, the V gene TRBV19, with 8 bases aligning to TRBD1. The TCR was taken from a man aged 18 to 29 who had recovered from COVID-19. In DNA form, the CDR3 reads TGTGCCAGTAGTACAGGGGACAGGAAAGCGGTTGGCTACACCTTC. It encodes CASSTGDRKAVGYTF.